This is a list of T cell receptor beta chains from one sample in a study of shared clonotypes between healthy human individuals. Sequencing used immunoSEQ multiplex PCR; TCRdb keeps in-frame clones, though not all of them. The data show 450,000 to 500,000 clones, with over 65% seen just once and 10% to 15% held by the top ten. The sequenced material came from PBMCs. Source of these receptors: a middle-aged woman in good health. Some clones in this sample may be carry-over from other donors' samples. Both conserved end residues are part of each CDR3. D genes are given only for firm matches. Only part of the rows carry a size: once, few, many, or a class if the clone is expanded.

D: .; J: TRBJ1-1; V: TRBV18; size: .; CDR3: CASSPGVGGTEAFF; DNA: TGTGCCAGCTCACCGGGGGTAGGGGGAACTGAAGCTTTCTTT
D: .; J: TRBJ2-2; V: TRBV9; size: .; CDR3: CASSPRAGRNTGELFF; DNA: TGTGCCAGCAGCCCTAGGGCGGGGAGAAATACCGGGGAGCTGTTTTTT
D: .; J: TRBJ2-7; V: TRBV15; size: .; CDR3: CATSRDYVTGVPSGYEQYF; DNA: TGTGCCACCAGCAGAGATTACGTAACGGGAGTCCCGAGTGGATACGAGCAGTACTTC
D: .; J: TRBJ2-7; V: TRBV5-4; size: .; CDR3: CASSLDRVSEQYF; DNA: TGTGCCAGCAGCTTGGACAGGGTCTCCGAGCAGTACTTC
D: .; J: TRBJ1-5; V: TRBV19; size: .; CDR3: CASSSTGQANQPQHF; DNA: TGTGCCAGTAGTTCCACAGGACAAGCAAATCAGCCCCAGCATTTT
D: .; J: TRBJ2-7; V: TRBV10-1; size: .; CDR3: CASSAGPDYEQYF; DNA: TGCGCCAGCAGTGCCGGGCCAGACTACGAGCAGTACTTC
D: .; J: TRBJ2-7; V: TRBV28; size: .; CDR3: CASSFAPSSYEQYF; DNA: TGTGCCAGCAGTTTCGCCCCGAGCTCCTACGAGCAGTACTTC
D: .; J: TRBJ1-2; V: TRBV10-3; size: .; CDR3: CAILKTAQHNYGYTF; DNA: TGTGCCATCCTAAAGACAGCACAGCACAACTATGGCTACACCTTC
D: .; J: TRBJ2-3; V: TRBV19; size: .; CDR3: CASSIGTGGTDTQYF; DNA: TGTGCCAGTAGTATTGGGACGGGAGGCACAGATACGCAGTATTTT
D: .; J: TRBJ2-1; V: TRBV5-8; size: .; CDR3: CASSSADSSYNEQFF; DNA: TGTGCCAGCAGCTCAGCGGATAGCTCCTACAATGAGCAGTTCTTC
D: .; J: TRBJ1-3; V: TRBV2; size: few; CDR3: CASSEAITNTIYF; DNA: TGTGCCAGCAGTGAAGCTATTACCAACACCATATATTTT
D: .; J: TRBJ1-2; V: TRBV9; size: .; CDR3: CASRSRSGTYGYTF; DNA: TGTGCCAGCAGAAGCCGTTCAGGGACATATGGCTACACCTTC
D: .; J: TRBJ2-2; V: TRBV5-4; size: .; CDR3: CASNRQGGIYTGELFF; DNA: TGTGCCAGCAACCGGCAGGGGGGGATTTACACCGGGGAGCTGTTTTTT
D: .; J: TRBJ2-1; V: TRBV7-6; size: .; CDR3: CASSPLTASYNEQFF; DNA: TGTGCCAGCAGCCCCCTGACAGCTTCCTACAATGAGCAGTTCTTC
D: TRBD2; J: TRBJ2-5; V: TRBV4-1; size: .; CDR3: CASSQGGTSGQETQYF; DNA: TGCGCCAGCAGCCAGGGAGGGACTAGCGGCCAAGAGACCCAGTACTTC
D: TRBD2; J: TRBJ2-5; V: TRBV2; size: .; CDR3: CASRTRLAGGETQYF; DNA: TGTGCCAGCAGGACCAGACTAGCGGGAGGGGAGACCCAGTACTTC
D: .; J: TRBJ1-1; V: TRBV28; size: many; CDR3: CASGIQVETTEAFF; DNA: TGTGCCAGCGGGATTCAGGTCGAGACGACTGAAGCTTTCTTT
D: .; J: TRBJ1-1; V: TRBV5-1; size: .; CDR3: CASSVTTGLNTEAFF; DNA: TGCGCCAGCAGCGTTACTACAGGTCTGAACACTGAAGCTTTCTTT
D: TRBD2; J: TRBJ2-3; V: TRBV2; size: .; CDR3: CASTGGPTDTQYF; DNA: TGTGCCAGCACGGGAGGGCCTACAGATACGCAGTATTTT
D: .; J: TRBJ2-3; V: TRBV19; size: .; CDR3: CASSLQGLNTDTQYF; DNA: TGTGCCAGTAGCCTACAGGGTCTCAACACAGATACGCAGTATTTT
D: .; J: TRBJ1-5; V: TRBV6-1; size: .; CDR3: CASSERRGGNQPQHF; DNA: TGTGCCAGCAGTGAACGCCGAGGCGGCAATCAGCCCCAGCATTTT
D: .; J: TRBJ1-2; V: TRBV7-2; size: once; CDR3: CASSLVPEIPYGYTF; DNA: TGTGCCAGCAGCTTAGTTCCGGAAATACCTTATGGCTACACCTTC
D: .; J: TRBJ2-7; V: TRBV5-1; size: few; CDR3: CASSFNRGSEEQYF; DNA: TGCGCCAGCAGCTTTAACCGGGGATCGGAGGAGCAGTACTTC